The 8 T cell receptor beta chains in this list originate from one sample, sequenced in a study of T cell responses to AZD1222 COVID-19 vaccine. This table comes from immunoSEQ multiplex PCR, and its TCRdb copy is limited to in-frame clones, with some not included. In the table there are about 190,000 clones, 94% of which are singletons. Source: peripheral blood, taken on day 0 of AZD1222 vaccination. Receptors were obtained from an adult in good health.

This rearrangement joins TRBV24-1 to TRBJ2-2; tentatively, D is TRBD1 (5 bases). The CDR3 totals 15 residues. V was trimmed by 4 bases and J by 1 base, leaving 9 bases between them. CDR1 and CDR2 (germline): KGHDR, SFDVKD. The CDR3 reads CATSDLGQNTGELFF. CDR3 sequence (DNA): TGTGCCACCAGTGACCTCGGACAGAACACCGGGGAGCTGTTTTTT.

This rearrangement joins TRBV6-5 to TRBJ2-7; D remains ambiguous. V lost 7 bases and J 2 bases, leaving 3 bases between the germline ends. The CDR3 spans 10 residues. Germline CDR1 reads MNHEY; CDR2 reads SVGAGI. Written as DNA, the CDR3 is TGTGCCAGCAATACCTACGAGCAGTACTTC. This encodes CASNTYEQYF.

The chain joins TRBV28 to TRBJ2-7, with D possibly matching TRBD1 (6 bases). Germline CDR1 and CDR2: MDHEN and SYDVKM. The CDR3 consists of 13 residues. Trimming took off 2 bases at V and 5 bases at J, with 10 bases between the two ends. Written as DNA, the CDR3 is TGTGCCAGCAGTTTAGGGGCAGGGGACGAGCAGTACTTC. Encoded protein: CASSLGAGDEQYF. Full variable domain (rest looked up from reference TRBV28 and TRBJ2-7): DVKVTQSSRYLVKRTGEKVFLECVQDMDHENMFWYRQDPGLGLRLIYFSYDVKMKEKGDIPEGYSVSREKKERFSLILESASTNQTSMYLCASSLGAGDEQYFGPGTRLTVT.

The CDR3 region is CATSSGREFYEQYF. CDR3 nucleotide sequence: TGTGCCACCAGCTCCGGACGGGAGTTTTACGAGCAGTACTTC. The rearrangement uses TRBV15 and TRBJ2-7; a possible D gene is TRBD2 (6 bases). Germline V lookup: CDR1 LNHNV, CDR2 YYDKDF (reference sequence). The CDR3 is made up of 14 amino acids. Trimming removed 5 bases from V and 4 bases from J, with 15 bases in between.

The V gene is TRBV24-1, the J gene TRBJ2-7; D unclear. Looked up from germline, CDR1 is KGHDR and CDR2 is SFDVKD. The CDR3 extends over 15 amino acids. The germline V and J ends were trimmed by 4 bases and 4 bases, with 16 bases remaining between them. Here the CDR3 DNA reads TGTGCCACCAGTGAAACCACAGAGAGAGGTTACGAGCAGTACTTC. Its protein product is CATSETTERGYEQYF.

J is TRBJ2-5 and V is TRBV30; perhaps TRBD2 as D (5 bases). This CDR3 has 13 residues. The germline CDR1 and CDR2 sequences are GTSNPN and SVGIG (reference sequence). Trimming left V 0 bases short and J 8 bases short, with 13 bases between. CDR3 loop: CAWSVFGLPTQYF. The CDR3 nucleotides read TGTGCCTGGAGTGTTTTCGGACTTCCCACCCAGTACTTC.

This chain connects TRBV30 to TRBJ2-7; 7 bases align to TRBD2. J was trimmed by 7 bases and V by 0 bases; bases with no gene match: 21. This CDR3 is 18 amino acids long. Germline V gives CDR1 GTSNPN, CDR2 SVGIG (reference sequence). CDR3 in amino acids: CAWSVQRNFAGAFREQYF. The CDR3 DNA is TGTGCCTGGAGTGTACAAAGGAATTTCGCGGGAGCTTTTCGGGAGCAGTACTTC.

In its sample, this clone was seen once. The rearrangement links TRBV3-1 (or the pseudogene TRBV3-2) to TRBJ2-5; no clear D. V lost 3 bases, J lost 2 bases, and 13 bases lay in between. This CDR3 comprises 15 residues. Germline V CDR1 and CDR2: LGHDT, YNNKEL (reference sequence). The CDR3 here is CASSQHGSKQETQYF. The CDR3 bases are TGTGCCAGCAGCCAGCACGGCAGCAAGCAAGAGACCCAGTACTTC.